The 5 T cell receptor beta chains listed next were all sequenced from one sample in a study of a mutant IDH1 vaccine in newly diagnosed glioma. Their antigens remain unidentified. Time point here: week 23, last vaccination. Vaccine doses each comprised 300 ug of mutant IDH1 20-mer peptide, with topical imiquimod. TCRdb keeps only in-frame clones here, not all; method: immunoSEQ multiplex PCR. This table holds approximately 39,000 clones, about four fifths found once. This sample comprised PBMCs, obtained from a glioma patient whose treatment included an IDH1 peptide vaccine. The receptors shown here come from a man aged 35 to 55 with glioma.

This clone came up a few times. CDR3 residues: CASTNPPGGGTGELFF. The CDR3 nucleotides are TGTGCCAGCACAAACCCGCCGGGAGGGGGCACCGGGGAGCTGTTTTTT. The V gene is TRBV7-9, the J gene TRBJ2-2, with 8 bases that match TRBD2. This CDR3 is built from 16 residues. Germline-derived CDR1 and CDR2 are SEHNR and FQNEAQ (reference sequence). The V segment lost 7 bases and the J segment 4 bases; nucleotides outside the gene matches: 11.

The V call is TRBV5-1, the J call TRBJ1-2; D is ambiguous. Germline assignment: CDR1 SGHRS and CDR2 YFSETQ. This CDR3 is built from 14 residues. V lost 0 bases and J lost 10, with 16 bases in between. The CDR3 here is CASSLEGGHSPYTF. The DNA for the CDR3 is TGCGCCAGCAGCTTGGAGGGAGGGCACTCCCCCTACACCTTC.

The V gene is TRBV5-6, the J gene TRBJ2-6; 7 bases align to TRBD1. Germline CDR1 is SGHDT and CDR2 is YYEEEE. CDR3 length: 18 residues. Trimming took 3 bases from V and 0 from J; bases not matched to a gene: 9. The CDR3 loop reads CASSSITQGSSGANVLTF. CDR3 sequence (DNA): TGTGCCAGCAGCTCGATCACACAGGGGAGCTCTGGGGCCAACGTCCTGACTTTC.

CDR3 DNA: TGTGCCAGCAGCGCGAGAGGGAATGAGCAGTTCTTC. Protein: CASSARGNEQFF. The chain combines TRBV13 with TRBJ2-1; TRBD2 might be the D (5 bases). CDR1 is PRHDT and CDR2 is FYEKMQ in the germline V gene (reference sequence). V was cut by 5 bases and J by 7 bases, with 9 bases left in between. The CDR3 consists of 12 residues.

The V call is TRBV6-4, the J call TRBJ2-3; 8 bases are shared with TRBD2. The V gene end was trimmed by 4 bases and the J gene end by 2 bases; junction bases not matched to a gene: 2. The CDR3 is made up of 14 amino acids. Germline V gene lookup returns CDR1 MRHNA and CDR2 SNTAGT. The CDR3 DNA is TGTGCCAGCAGTGCGGGGGGGGCCACAGATACGCAGTATTTT. It is translated as CASSAGGATDTQYF.